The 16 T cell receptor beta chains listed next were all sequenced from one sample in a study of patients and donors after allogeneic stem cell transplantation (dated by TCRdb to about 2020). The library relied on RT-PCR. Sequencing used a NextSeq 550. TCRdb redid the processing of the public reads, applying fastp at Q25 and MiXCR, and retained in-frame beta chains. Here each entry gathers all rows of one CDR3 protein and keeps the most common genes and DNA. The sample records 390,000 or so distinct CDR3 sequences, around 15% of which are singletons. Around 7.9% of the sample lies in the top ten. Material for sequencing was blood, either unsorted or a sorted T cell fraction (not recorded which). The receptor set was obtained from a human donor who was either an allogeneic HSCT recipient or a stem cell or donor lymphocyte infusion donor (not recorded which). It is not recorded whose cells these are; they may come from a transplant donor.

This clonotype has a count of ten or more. The CDR3 here is CASSYSTGTVLMRELFF. CDR3 bases: TGTGCCAGCAGTTACTCCACCGGGACAGTTCTTATGAGGGAGCTGTTTTTT. This chain uses TRBV6-5 with TRBJ2-2, with 7 bases identical to TRBD1. The V gene end was trimmed by 0 bases and the J gene end by 9 bases; junction bases not matched to a gene: 13. Germline CDR1 MNHEY, CDR2 SVGAGI. CDR3 length: 17 residues.

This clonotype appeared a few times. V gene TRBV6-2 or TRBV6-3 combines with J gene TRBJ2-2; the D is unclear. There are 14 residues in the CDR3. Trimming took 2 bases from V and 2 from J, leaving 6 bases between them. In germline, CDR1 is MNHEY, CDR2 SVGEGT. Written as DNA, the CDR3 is TGTGCCAGCAGTTACGGGCACAACACCGGGGAGCTGTTTTTT. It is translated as CASSYGHNTGELFF.

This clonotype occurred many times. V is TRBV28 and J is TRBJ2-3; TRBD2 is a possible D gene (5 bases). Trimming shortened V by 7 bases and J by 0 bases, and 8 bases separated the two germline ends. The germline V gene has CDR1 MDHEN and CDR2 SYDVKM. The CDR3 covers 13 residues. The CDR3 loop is CASTGGSTDTQYF. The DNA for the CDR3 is TGTGCCAGCACCGGCGGGAGCACAGATACGCAGTATTTT.

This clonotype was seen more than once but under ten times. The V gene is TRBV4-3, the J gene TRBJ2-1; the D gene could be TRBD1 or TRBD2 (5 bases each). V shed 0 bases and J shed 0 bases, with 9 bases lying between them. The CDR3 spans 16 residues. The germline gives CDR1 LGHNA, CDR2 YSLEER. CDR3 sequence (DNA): TGCGCCAGCAGCCAAGATGAGGGGAGCTCCTACAATGAGCAGTTCTTC. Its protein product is CASSQDEGSSYNEQFF.

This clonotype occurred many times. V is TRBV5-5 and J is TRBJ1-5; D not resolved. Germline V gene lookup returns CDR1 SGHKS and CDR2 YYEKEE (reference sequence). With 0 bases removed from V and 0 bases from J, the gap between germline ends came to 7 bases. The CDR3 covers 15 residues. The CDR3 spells CASSLGSYSNQPQHF. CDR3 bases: TGTGCCAGCAGCTTGGGTAGTTATAGCAATCAGCCCCAGCATTTT.

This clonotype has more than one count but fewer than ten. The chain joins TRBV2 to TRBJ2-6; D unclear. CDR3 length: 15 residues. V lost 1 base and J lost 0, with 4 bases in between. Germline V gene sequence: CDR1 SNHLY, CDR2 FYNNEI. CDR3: CASSEDYSGANVLTF. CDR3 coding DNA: TGTGCCAGCAGTGAAGATTACTCTGGGGCCAACGTCCTGACTTTC.

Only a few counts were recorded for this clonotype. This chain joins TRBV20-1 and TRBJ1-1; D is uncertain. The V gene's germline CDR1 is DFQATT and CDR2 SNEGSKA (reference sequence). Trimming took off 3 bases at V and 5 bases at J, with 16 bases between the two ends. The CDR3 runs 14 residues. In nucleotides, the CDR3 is TGCAGTGCTAGGTTCCGGAAGGTTTGGACTGAAGCTTTCTTT. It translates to CSARFRKVWTEAFF.

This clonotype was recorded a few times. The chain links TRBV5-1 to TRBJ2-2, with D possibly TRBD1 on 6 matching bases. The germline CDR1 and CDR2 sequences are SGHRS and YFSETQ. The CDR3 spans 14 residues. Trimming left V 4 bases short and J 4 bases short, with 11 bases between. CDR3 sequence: CASSPTGSTGELFF. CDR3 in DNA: TGCGCCAGCAGCCCAACAGGGAGCACCGGGGAGCTGTTTTTT. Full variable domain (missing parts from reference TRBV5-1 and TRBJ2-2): KAGVTQTPRYLIKTRGQQVTLSCSPISGHRSVSWYQQTPGQGLQFLFEYFSETQRNKGNFPGRFSGRQFSNSRSEMNVSTLELGDSALYLCASSPTGSTGELFFGEGSRLTVL.

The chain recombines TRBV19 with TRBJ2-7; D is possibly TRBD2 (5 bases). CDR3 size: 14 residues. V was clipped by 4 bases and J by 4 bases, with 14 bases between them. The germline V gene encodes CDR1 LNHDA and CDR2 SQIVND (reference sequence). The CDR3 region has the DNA TGTGCCAGTAGTACCGACGGGAACCGTTACGAGCAGTACTTC. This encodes CASSTDGNRYEQYF. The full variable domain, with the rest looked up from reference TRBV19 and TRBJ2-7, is DGGITQSPKYLFRKEGQNVTLSCEQNLNHDAMYWYRQDPGQGLRLIYYSQIVNDFQKGDIAEGYSVSREKKESFPLTVTSAQKNPTAFYLCASSTDGNRYEQYFGPGTRLTVT.

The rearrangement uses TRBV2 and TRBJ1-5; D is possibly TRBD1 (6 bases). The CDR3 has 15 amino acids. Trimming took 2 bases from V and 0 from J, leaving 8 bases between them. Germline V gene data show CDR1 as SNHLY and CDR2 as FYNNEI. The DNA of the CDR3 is TGTGCCAGCAGTGAAACAGGGAATAGCAATCAGCCCCAGCATTTT. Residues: CASSETGNSNQPQHF.

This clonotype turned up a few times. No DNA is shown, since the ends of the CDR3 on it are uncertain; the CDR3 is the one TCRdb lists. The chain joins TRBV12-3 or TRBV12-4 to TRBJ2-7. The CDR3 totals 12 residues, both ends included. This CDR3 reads CASSTSRVEQYF.

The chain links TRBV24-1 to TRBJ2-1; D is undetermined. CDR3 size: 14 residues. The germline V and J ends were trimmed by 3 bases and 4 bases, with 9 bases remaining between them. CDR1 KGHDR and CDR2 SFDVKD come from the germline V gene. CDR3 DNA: TGTGCCACCAGTGATCACGGACCATACAATGAGCAGTTCTTC. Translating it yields CATSDHGPYNEQFF.

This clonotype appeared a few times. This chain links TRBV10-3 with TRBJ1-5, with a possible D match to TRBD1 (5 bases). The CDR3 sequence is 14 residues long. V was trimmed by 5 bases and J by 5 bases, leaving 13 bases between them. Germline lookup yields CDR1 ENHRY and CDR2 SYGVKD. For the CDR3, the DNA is TGTGCCATCAGTCTAAGAGGGGCTGATCAGCCCCAGCATTTT. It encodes CAISLRGADQPQHF.

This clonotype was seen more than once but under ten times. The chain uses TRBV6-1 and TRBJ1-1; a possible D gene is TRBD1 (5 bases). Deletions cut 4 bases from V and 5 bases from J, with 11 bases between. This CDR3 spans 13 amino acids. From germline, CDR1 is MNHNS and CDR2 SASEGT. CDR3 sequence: CASSGRGETEAFF. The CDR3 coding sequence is TGTGCCAGCAGTGGCCGGGGCGAGACTGAAGCTTTCTTT.

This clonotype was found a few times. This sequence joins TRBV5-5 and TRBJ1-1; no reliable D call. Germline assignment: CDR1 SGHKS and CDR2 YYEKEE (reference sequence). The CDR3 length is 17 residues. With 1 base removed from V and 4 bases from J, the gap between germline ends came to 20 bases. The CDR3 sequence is CASSLLRREDYSTEAFF. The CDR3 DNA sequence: TGTGCCAGCAGCTTGCTAAGGAGGGAAGATTATAGCACTGAAGCTTTCTTT.

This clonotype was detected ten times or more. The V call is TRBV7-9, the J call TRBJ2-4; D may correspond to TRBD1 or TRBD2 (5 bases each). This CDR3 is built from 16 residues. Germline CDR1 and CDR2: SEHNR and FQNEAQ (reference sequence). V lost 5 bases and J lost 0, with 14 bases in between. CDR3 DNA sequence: TGTGCCAGCAGCATTACCGGGACGGTAGCCAAAAACATTCAGTACTTC. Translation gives CASSITGTVAKNIQYF.